What follows are 14 T cell receptor beta chains derived from one specimen sequenced in a study of T cell repertoires in cytomegalovirus infection. These receptors' targets are unknown. MiXCR, run by TCRdb on the reads, gives a single entry per CDR3 protein. The data contain roughly 920,000 distinct CDR3 sequences, roughly a third of them singletons. The sample consisted of cultured CD8+ T cells from PBMCs, taken from culture after CMV antigen stimulation. The receptor set was obtained from a human donor in good health (CMV status not recorded). Some clones in this sample may be carry-over from other donors' samples.

The chain is built from TRBV4-1 and TRBJ2-1; 7 bases agree with TRBD1. Germline V gives CDR1 MGHRA, CDR2 YSYEKL. The CDR3 length is 15 residues. The trim removed 2 bases at V and 10 bases at J, leaving 11 bases unmatched. CDR3 nucleotide sequence: TGCGCCAGCAGCCAAACCAAGGGACAGTTCAGCGAGCAGTTCTTC. As protein: CASSQTKGQFSEQFF.

The V gene is TRBV19, the J gene TRBJ2-2, with 7 bases matching TRBD1. In germline, CDR1 is LNHDA, CDR2 SQIVND (reference sequence). With V trimmed by 6 bases and J by 4 bases, 5 bases remained unmatched. The CDR3 sequence is 14 residues long. The CDR3 DNA reads TGTGCCAGTAGCTTACAGGGGTTCACCGGGGAGCTGTTTTTT. Translated, it gives CASSLQGFTGELFF.

This clonotype was picked up a small number of times. V is TRBV11-2 and J is TRBJ2-2; the D gene is possibly TRBD1 (5 bases). V was cut by 5 bases and J by 1 base, with 8 bases left in between. The germline V gene has CDR1 SGHAT and CDR2 FQNNGV. The CDR3 contains 14 residues. DNA of the CDR3: TGTGCCAGCAGCAAACAGGTGAACACCGGGGAGCTGTTTTTT. This translates into CASSKQVNTGELFF.

On this clonotype: Being one base from a much bigger clone, this may be a read error. The genes are TRBV7-2 and TRBJ2-4; 8 bases align to TRBD2. The CDR3 consists of 14 residues. The germline V gene encodes CDR1 SGHTA and CDR2 FQGNSA. The trim removed 4 bases at V and 8 bases at J, leaving 7 bases unmatched. In DNA, the CDR3 is TGTGCCAGCAGCTCGACGACTAGCGAAGACATTCAGTACTTC. It specifies CASSSTTSEDIQYF.

This clonotype appeared many times. V is TRBV5-5 and J is TRBJ2-7; unclear D gene. CDR3 length: 14 amino acids. Germline V CDR1 and CDR2: SGHKS, YYEKEE (reference sequence). The V end lost 1 base, the J end lost 2 bases, and 10 bases lay between the germline ends. The DNA of the CDR3 is TGTGCCAGCAGCTTGATAGGCAGCGCCTACGAGCAGTACTTC. This codes for CASSLIGSAYEQYF.

V gene TRBV11-2 combines with J gene TRBJ2-1; perhaps TRBD2 as D (5 bases). Per germline, CDR1 SGHAT and CDR2 FQNNGV. This CDR3 spans 14 amino acids. With 1 base removed from V and 6 bases from J, the gap between germline ends came to 10 bases. In DNA, the CDR3 is TGTGCCAGCAGCTTAGCCCCCCGGGGCAATGAGCAGTTCTTC. Translating gives CASSLAPRGNEQFF. Full variable domain (rest looked up from reference TRBV11-2 and TRBJ2-1): EAGVAQSPRYKIIEKRQSVAFWCNPISGHATLYWYQQILGQGPKLLIQFQNNGVVDDSQLPKDRFSAERLKGVDSTLKIQPAKLEDSAVYLCASSLAPRGNEQFFGPGTRLTVL.

This clonotype was recorded once. A much larger clone differs by one base, so this may be a read error. The V gene is TRBV7-2, the J gene TRBJ1-1, with no clear D. The CDR3 runs to 14 residues. The V gene's germline CDR1 is SGHTA and CDR2 FQGNSA. The CDR3 is CASRLEIENTEAFF. Written as DNA, the CDR3 is TGTGCCAGCAGGTTAGAGATAGAGAACACTGAAGCTTTCTTT. The variable domain in full, with the rest retrieved from reference TRBV7-2 and TRBJ1-1, is GAGVSQSPSNKVTEKGKDVELRCDPISGHTALYWYRQSLGQGLEFLIYFQGNSAPDKSGLPSDRFSAERTGGSVSTLTIQRTQQEDSAVYLCASRLEIENTEAFFGQGTRLTVV.

In this sample, this clonotype turned up a few times. The chain is built from TRBV6-1 and TRBJ1-1; no firm D call. Trimming left V 2 bases short and J 0 bases short, with 13 bases between. Germline CDR1 reads MNHNS; CDR2 reads SASEGT. The CDR3 totals 16 residues. CDR3 sequence: CASSERGSGMNTEAFF. CDR3 nucleotides: TGTGCCAGCAGTGAAAGAGGGTCGGGGATGAACACTGAAGCTTTCTTT.

The CDR3 here is CASSPTGGRPEAFF. CDR3 nucleotides: TGTGCCAGCAGCCCCACAGGGGGCCGTCCTGAAGCTTTCTTT. The chain links TRBV7-6 to TRBJ1-1; 9 nucleotides match TRBD1. Germline lookup yields CDR1 SGHVS and CDR2 FNYEAQ. There are 14 residues in the CDR3. V dropped 5 bases and J dropped 6; count of bases not matched to a gene: 7.

This clonotype was recorded at least ten times. The CDR3 here is CASTPPGPTEVNTEAFF. The CDR3 DNA is TGTGCCAGCACCCCGCCCGGGCCGACCGAAGTGAACACTGAAGCTTTCTTT. This chain links TRBV7-9 with TRBJ1-1; no firm D call. V lost 7 bases, J lost 0 bases, and 21 bases lay in between. The CDR3 extends over 17 amino acids. Germline lookup yields CDR1 SEHNR and CDR2 FQNEAQ (reference sequence).

The J gene is TRBJ2-5, the V gene TRBV11-2, with TRBD2 identical over 7 bases. The germline CDR1 and CDR2 sequences are SGHAT and FQNNGV. This CDR3 is built from 17 residues. The ends lost 5 bases at V and 1 base at J; junction bases unmatched: 13. Here the CDR3 DNA reads TGTGCCAGCAGCCGAGGGTGGCTAGCGGAGCTCCAAGAGACCCAGTACTTC. This gives the protein CASSRGWLAELQETQYF.

This clonotype was picked up a small number of times. The chain joins TRBV4-1 to TRBJ1-5; tentatively, D is TRBD1 (5 bases). The germline gives CDR1 MGHRA, CDR2 YSYEKL. V shed 4 bases and J shed 4 bases, with 11 bases lying between them. The CDR3 runs to 14 residues. CDR3 DNA sequence: TGCGCCAGCAGCCTCCCGGGGGATAATCAGCCCCAGCATTTT. It specifies CASSLPGDNQPQHF.

This clonotype was seen more than once but under ten times. This chain joins TRBV4-3 and TRBJ1-1; D is unresolved. Germline V gives CDR1 LGHNA, CDR2 YSLEER. V was trimmed by 3 bases and J by 3 bases, leaving 8 bases between them. This CDR3 spans 13 amino acids. This CDR3 reads CASSHTVYTEAFF. The CDR3 DNA reads as TGCGCCAGCAGCCACACCGTGTACACTGAAGCTTTCTTT.

This chain connects TRBV12-3 or TRBV12-4 to TRBJ2-2; D gene uncertain. The CDR3 sequence is 14 residues long. V was clipped by 7 bases and J by 0 bases, with 9 bases between them. The CDR3 region has the DNA TGTGCCAGCAAAGCTCTTACGAACACCGGGGAGCTGTTTTTT. Amino acids: CASKALTNTGELFF.